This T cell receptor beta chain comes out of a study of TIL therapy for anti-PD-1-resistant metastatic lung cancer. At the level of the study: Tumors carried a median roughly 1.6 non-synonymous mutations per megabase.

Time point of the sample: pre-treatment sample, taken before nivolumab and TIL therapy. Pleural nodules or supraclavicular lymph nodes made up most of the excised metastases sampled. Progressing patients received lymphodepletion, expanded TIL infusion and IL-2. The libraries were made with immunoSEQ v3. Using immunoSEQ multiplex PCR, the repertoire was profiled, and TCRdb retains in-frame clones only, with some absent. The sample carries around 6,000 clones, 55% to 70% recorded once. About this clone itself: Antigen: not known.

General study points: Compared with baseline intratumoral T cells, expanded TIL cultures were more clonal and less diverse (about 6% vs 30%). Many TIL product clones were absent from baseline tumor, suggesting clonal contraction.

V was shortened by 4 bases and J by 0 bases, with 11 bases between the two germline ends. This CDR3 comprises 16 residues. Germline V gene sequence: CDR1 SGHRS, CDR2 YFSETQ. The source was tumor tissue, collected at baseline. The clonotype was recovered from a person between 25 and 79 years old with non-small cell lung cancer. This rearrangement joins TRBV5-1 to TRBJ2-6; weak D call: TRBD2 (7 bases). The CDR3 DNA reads TGCGCCAGCAGCGGGGGGGCGACCTCTGGGGCCAACGTCCTGACTTTC. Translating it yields CASSGGATSGANVLTF. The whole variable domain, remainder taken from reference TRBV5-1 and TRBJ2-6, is KAGVTQTPRYLIKTRGQQVTLSCSPISGHRSVSWYQQTPGQGLQFLFEYFSETQRNKGNFPGRFSGRQFSNSRSEMNVSTLELGDSALYLCASSGGATSGANVLTFGAGSRLTVL.